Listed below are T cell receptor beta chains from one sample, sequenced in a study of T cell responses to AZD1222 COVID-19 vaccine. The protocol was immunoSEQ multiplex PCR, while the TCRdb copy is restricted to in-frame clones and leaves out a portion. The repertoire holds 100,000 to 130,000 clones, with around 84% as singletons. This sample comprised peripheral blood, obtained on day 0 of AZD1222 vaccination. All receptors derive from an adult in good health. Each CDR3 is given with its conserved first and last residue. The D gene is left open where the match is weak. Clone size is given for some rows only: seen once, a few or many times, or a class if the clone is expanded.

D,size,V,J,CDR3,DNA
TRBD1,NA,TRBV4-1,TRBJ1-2,CASSQRTGPIYGYTF,TGCGCCAGCAGCCAAAGGACAGGGCCAATCTATGGCTACACCTTC
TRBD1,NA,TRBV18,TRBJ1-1,CASSPLTGKTEAFF,TGTGCCAGCTCACCGCTGACAGGGAAGACTGAAGCTTTCTTT
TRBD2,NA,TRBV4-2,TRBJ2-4,CASSQDFGRGGKNIQYF,TGTGCCAGCAGCCAAGATTTTGGCCGGGGGGGCAAAAACATTCAGTACTTC
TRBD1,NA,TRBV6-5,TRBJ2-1,CASIKDRGLDNEQFF,TGTGCCAGCATTAAAGACAGGGGGCTGGACAATGAGCAGTTCTTC
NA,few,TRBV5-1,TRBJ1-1,CASSPAQEFLMNTEAFF,TGCGCCAGCAGCCCCGCACAGGAATTCTTGATGAACACTGAAGCTTTCTTT
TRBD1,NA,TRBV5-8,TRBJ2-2,CASSLRQGVFTGELFF,TGTGCCAGCAGCCTCCGACAGGGGGTTTTCACCGGGGAGCTGTTTTTT
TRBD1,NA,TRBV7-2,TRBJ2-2,CASSKGQGFSTGELFF,TGTGCCAGCAGCAAAGGACAGGGATTCAGCACCGGGGAGCTGTTTTTT
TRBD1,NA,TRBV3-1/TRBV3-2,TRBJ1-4,CASSPYGQGNEKLFF,TGTGCCAGCAGCCCATACGGACAGGGAAACGAAAAACTGTTTTTT
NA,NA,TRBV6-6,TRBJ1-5,CASSQGRQGRGQPQHF,TGTGCCAGCAGCCAGGGGCGGCAGGGAAGGGGACAGCCCCAGCATTTT
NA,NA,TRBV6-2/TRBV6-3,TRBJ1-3,CASSYRVSGNTIYF,TGTGCCAGCAGTTATCGGGTCTCTGGAAACACCATATATTTT
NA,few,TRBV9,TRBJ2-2,CASSVGIGGAGELFF,TGTGCCAGCAGCGTAGGTATTGGAGGGGCCGGGGAGCTGTTTTTT
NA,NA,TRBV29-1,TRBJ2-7,CSGGTESYEQYF,TGCAGCGGCGGGACGGAGTCCTACGAGCAGTACTTC
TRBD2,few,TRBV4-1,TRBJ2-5,CASSTGLGETQYF,TGCGCCAGCAGCACGGGACTAGGTGAGACCCAGTACTTC
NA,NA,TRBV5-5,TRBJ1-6,CASSLGPKLDSPLHF,TGTGCCAGCAGCCTGGGACCTAAGCTCGATTCACCCCTCCACTTT
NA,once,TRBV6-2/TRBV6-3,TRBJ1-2,CASSTGQPVKGYTF,TGTGCCAGCAGTACAGGACAGCCGGTAAAGGGCTACACCTTC
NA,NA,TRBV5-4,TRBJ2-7,CASSIRDGPYEQYF,TGTGCCAGCAGCATCCGGGACGGCCCGTACGAGCAGTACTTC
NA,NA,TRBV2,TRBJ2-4,CASSDLGAKNIQYF,TGTGCCAGCAGTGATCTGGGGGCCAAAAACATTCAGTACTTC